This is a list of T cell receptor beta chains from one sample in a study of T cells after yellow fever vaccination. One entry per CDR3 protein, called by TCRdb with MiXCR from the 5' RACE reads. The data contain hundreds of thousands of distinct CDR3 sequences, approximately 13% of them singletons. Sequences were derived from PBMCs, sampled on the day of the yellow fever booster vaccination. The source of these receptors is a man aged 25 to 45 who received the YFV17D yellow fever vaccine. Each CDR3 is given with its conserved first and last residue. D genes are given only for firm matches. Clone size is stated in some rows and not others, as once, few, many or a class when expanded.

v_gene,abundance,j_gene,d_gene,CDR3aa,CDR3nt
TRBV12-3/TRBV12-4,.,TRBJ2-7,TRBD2,CASSLNRLAETYEQYF,TGTGCCAGCAGTTTAAACCGACTAGCGGAGACCTACGAGCAGTACTTC
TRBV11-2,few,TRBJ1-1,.,CASSTGRTLNTEAFF,TGTGCCAGCAGCACGGGACGGACCCTGAACACTGAAGCTTTCTTT
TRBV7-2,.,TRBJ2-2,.,CASSGRDTVTGELFF,TGTGCCAGCAGCGGTCGGGACACTGTCACCGGGGAGCTGTTTTTT
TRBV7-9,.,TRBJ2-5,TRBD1,CASSPGTATLETQYF,TGTGCCAGCAGCCCTGGGACAGCTACATTAGAGACCCAGTACTTC
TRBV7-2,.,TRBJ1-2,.,CASSPIQGGGYTF,TGTGCCAGCAGCCCCATACAGGGCGGTGGCTACACCTTC
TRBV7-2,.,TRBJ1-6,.,CASSGGMRGFSPLHF,TGTGCCAGCAGCGGGGGGATGAGAGGCTTTTCACCCCTCCACTTT
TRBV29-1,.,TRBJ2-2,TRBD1,CSAAPQGARFTGELFF,TGCAGCGCAGCACCCCAGGGGGCTAGATTCACCGGGGAGCTGTTTTTT
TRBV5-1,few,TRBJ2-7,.,CASSLQDSTYYEQYF,TGCGCCAGCAGCTTGCAGGACAGCACTTACTACGAGCAGTACTTC
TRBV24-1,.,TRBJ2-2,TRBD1,CATSHPNTGGNTGELFF,TGTGCCACCAGTCACCCAAATACAGGGGGCAACACCGGGGAGCTGTTTTTT
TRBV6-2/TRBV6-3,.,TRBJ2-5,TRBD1,CASRYDFRDRKRQETQYF,TGTGCCAGCAGATATGACTTCCGGGACAGAAAAAGGCAAGAGACCCAGTACTTC
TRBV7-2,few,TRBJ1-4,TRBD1,CASSPTGGREKLFF,TGTGCCAGCAGCCCGACAGGGGGGAGAGAAAAACTGTTTTTT
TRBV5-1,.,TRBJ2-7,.,CASSLGPETYEQYF,TGCGCCAGCAGCTTGGGCCCGGAAACCTACGAGCAGTACTTC
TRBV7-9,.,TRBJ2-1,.,CASRGWGERDEQFF,TGTGCCTCTCGAGGATGGGGGGAGAGAGATGAGCAGTTCTTC
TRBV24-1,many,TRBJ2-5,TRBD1,CATRRDRRGVTQYF,TGTGCCACCAGGAGGGACAGGAGAGGGGTGACCCAGTACTTC
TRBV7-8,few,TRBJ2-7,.,CASSSGPEQYF,TGTGCCAGCAGCTCGGGACCCGAGCAGTACTTC
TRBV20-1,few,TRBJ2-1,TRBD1,CSASDRDISWQFF,TGCAGTGCTAGCGACAGGGATATTAGTTGGCAGTTCTTC
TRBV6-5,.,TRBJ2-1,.,CATVRLGEQFF,TGTGCCACCGTGCGGTTGGGGGAGCAGTTCTTC
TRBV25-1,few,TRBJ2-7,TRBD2,CASSDPSGRESYEQYF,TGTGCCAGCAGTGATCCTAGCGGGAGGGAATCCTACGAGCAGTACTTC
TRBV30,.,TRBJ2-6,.,CAWNPGSSGANVLTF,TGTGCCTGGAACCCGGGCAGCAGTGGGGCCAACGTCCTGACTTTC
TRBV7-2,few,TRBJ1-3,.,CASSLVGTSGNTIYF,TGTGCCAGCAGCTTAGTCGGGACGTCGGGAAACACCATATATTTT
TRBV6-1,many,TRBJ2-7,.,CASSEIQGAYEQYF,TGTGCCAGCAGTGAAATACAGGGCGCCTACGAGCAGTACTTC
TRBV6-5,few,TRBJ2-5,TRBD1,CASSYRGLGETQYF,TGTGCCAGCAGTTACAGGGGGCTGGGAGAGACCCAGTACTTC
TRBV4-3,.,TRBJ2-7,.,CASSQDYRDTGEQYF,TGCGCCAGCAGCCAAGATTACAGGGACACGGGCGAGCAGTACTTC
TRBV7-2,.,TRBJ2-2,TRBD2,CASSLVGGPNTGELFF,TGTGCCAGCAGCTTAGTGGGAGGGCCGAACACCGGGGAGCTGTTTTTT
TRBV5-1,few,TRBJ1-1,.,CASSLRRDTEAFF,TGCGCCAGCAGCTTACGCAGGGACACTGAAGCTTTCTTT
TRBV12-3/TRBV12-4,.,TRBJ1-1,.,CASSFPGTGEAFF,TGTGCCAGCAGTTTCCCAGGGACCGGTGAAGCTTTCTTT
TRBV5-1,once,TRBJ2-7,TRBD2,CASSSLWTSGSYEQYF,TGCGCCAGCAGCTCCCTCTGGACTAGCGGGAGTTACGAGCAGTACTTC
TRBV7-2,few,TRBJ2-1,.,CASSLAFKSYNEQFF,TGTGCCAGCAGCCTCGCGTTTAAGTCCTACAATGAGCAGTTCTTC
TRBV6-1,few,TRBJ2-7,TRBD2,CASSDPSGVSSYEQYF,TGTGCCAGCAGTGACCCTAGCGGGGTGAGCTCCTACGAGCAGTACTTC
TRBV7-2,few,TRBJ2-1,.,CASSFDTGAYNEQFF,TGTGCCAGCAGCTTCGATACGGGAGCCTACAATGAGCAGTTCTTC